This T cell receptor beta chain was captured in a study of blood T cell repertoires in COVID-19. Study-wide background: Sites across the United States, Italy and Spain contributed samples from acute and convalescent COVID-19.

Only in-frame clones appear in the TCRdb table, and some are missing; sequencing was by immunoSEQ multiplex PCR. The table includes 140,000 or so clones, 80% detected once. The length of the CDR3 is 16 residues. Germline-derived CDR1 and CDR2 are SEHNR and FQNEAQ (reference sequence). With V trimmed by 1 base and J by 2 bases, 4 bases remained unmatched. The sequence derives from a woman between 45 and 65 years old with acute or convalescent COVID-19. This rearrangement joins TRBV7-9 to TRBJ2-1; 8 positions match TRBD2. Sequencing used peripheral blood. CDR3 nucleotides: TGTGCCAGCAGCTTAGTTGCGGGGGGCCCCTACAATGAGCAGTTCTTC. Residues: CASSLVAGGPYNEQFF.